These 5 T cell receptor beta chains came from one sample sequenced in a study of CXCR3-negative and CXCR3-positive naive CD8 T cells (dated by TCRdb to the late 2010s). General findings and caveats noted by the study authors: TRB CDR3s from CXCR3-positive naive cells showed higher hydrophobicity (lower Kidera factor 4), lower energy, and higher strength and volume indices than CXCR3-negative naive cells.

Sequenced on a NextSeq 550. The Human TCR Profiling Kit (MiLaboratory) was used to make UMI-labeled 5' RACE TRB cDNA libraries. TCRdb reprocessed the reads, and each CDR3 protein sequence is entered once, without DNA. The sample table on file contains under 150,000 distinct CDR3 sequences. Roughly 0.41% of the sample rests with the top ten. For these receptors, no antigen is known. Sequenced: naive CXCR3+ CD8+ T cells from blood. The cell subset or site tag for this specimen amounts to: CD45RO-CCR7+CD27+CD95- naive CD8+ T cells expressing CXCR3 (TNR3+). The receptor set was obtained from a human donor in good health. Some clones in this sample may be carry-over from other donors' samples.

The V gene is TRBV29-1, the J gene TRBJ1-4. Germline loops: CDR1 SQVTM, CDR2 ANQGSEA. The CDR3 spans 12 residues. CDR3 sequence: CSVLAGGEKLFF.

CDR3 in amino acids: CASSLYTTGELFF. The chain carries TRBV7-6 and TRBJ2-2. The CDR3 is 13 amino acids. Germline V lookup: CDR1 SGHVS, CDR2 FNYEAQ.

This chain joins TRBV12-3 or TRBV12-4 and TRBJ1-2. This CDR3 is 14 amino acids long. CDR3 in amino acids: CASSPADSNHGYTF.

The chain uses TRBV19 and TRBJ2-1. The CDR3 is 13 amino acids. In germline, CDR1 is LNHDA, CDR2 SQIVND (reference sequence). This chain's CDR3 is CASSIAVIDEQFF.

Here the CDR3 reads CASSPGFNQPQHF. The rearrangement joins TRBV19 to TRBJ1-5; the TCRdb call, TRBD1, lacks DNA for checking. The CDR3 spans 13 residues. The V gene's germline CDR1 is LNHDA and CDR2 SQIVND (reference sequence).